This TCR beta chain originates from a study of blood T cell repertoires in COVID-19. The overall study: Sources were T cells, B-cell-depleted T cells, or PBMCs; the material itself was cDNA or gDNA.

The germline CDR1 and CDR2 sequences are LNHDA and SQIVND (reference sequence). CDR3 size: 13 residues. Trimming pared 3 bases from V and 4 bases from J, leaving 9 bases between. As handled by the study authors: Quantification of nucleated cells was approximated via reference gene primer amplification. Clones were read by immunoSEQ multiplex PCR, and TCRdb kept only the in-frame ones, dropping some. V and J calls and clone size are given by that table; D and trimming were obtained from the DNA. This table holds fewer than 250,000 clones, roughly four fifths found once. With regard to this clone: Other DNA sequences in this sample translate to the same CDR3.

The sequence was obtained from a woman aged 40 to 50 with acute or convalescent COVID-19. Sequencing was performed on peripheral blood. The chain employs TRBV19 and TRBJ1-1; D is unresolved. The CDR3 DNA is TGTGCCAGTAGTATCGGCGGGCTCACTGAAGCTTTCTTT. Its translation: CASSIGGLTEAFF.